The present entry profiles one TCR beta chain with its context. What it binds is not known. TCRbeta library construction was performed incorporating unique molecular identifiers. A single record per CDR3 protein comes from TCRdb applying MiXCR to the PCR reads. The data contain hundreds of thousands of distinct CDR3 sequences, about 24% of them singletons. The ends lost 2 bases at V and 3 bases at J; junction bases unmatched: 9. CDR1 and CDR2 (germline): SGHKS, YYEKEE (reference sequence). The CDR3 is 17 amino acids. This entry comes from a study of T-cell reconstitution after alpha-beta-depleted transplantation in children. Study-level points and caveats: At around two months after transplant, the alpha-beta T cells were reportedly derived from several hundred expanded clones that came from non-depleted graft cells. Recipient T cells and thymic progenitors that survived were the source of the high TCRbeta diversity seen at day 60 in some patients.

The chain employs TRBV5-5 and TRBJ1-2; 11 bases agree with TRBD1. This clonotype originated in a female patient aged 2 to 10 who had a stem cell transplant for congenital amegakaryocytic thrombocytopenia, so the T cells may come from the graft donor. The sample was PBMCs, mostly from graft donor cells, taken 360 days after TCRalphabeta/CD19-depleted stem cell transplant. DNA of the CDR3: TGTGCCAGCAGCTTAGGACAGGGGGCCGAGACGTACTATGGCTACACCTTC. Translating gives CASSLGQGAETYYGYTF.